This T cell receptor beta chain was identified in a study of blood T cells in healthy people across ages. Study observations and caveats: Significant beta diversity loss was already apparent by age roughly 44, declining roughly linearly.

The CDR3 loop spans 16 amino acids. CDR1 and CDR2 from the germline V gene are SEHNR and FQNEAQ (reference sequence). Trimming cost V 5 bases and J 6 bases; bases outside gene matches: 12. On this clonotype: No antigen is known for it.

Together with a sample-barcoded 5' primer, a J-beta primer mix was included in a second PCR lasting roughly 6 to 12 cycles. TCRdb recomputed calls from the 5' RACE reads with MiXCR, one row per CDR3 protein. The profile shows over 1.5 million distinct CDR3 sequences, around half of them singletons. The sample was blood. This receptor was taken from a woman in her thirties or forties in good health. The chain joins TRBV7-9 to TRBJ2-3, with TRBD1 matching over 9 bases. This chain's CDR3 is CASSHMDRGGLDTQYF. In nucleotides, the CDR3 is TGTGCCAGCAGCCATATGGACAGGGGAGGACTGGATACGCAGTATTTT. Supplemented by reference TRBV7-9 and TRBJ2-3, the full variable domain reads DTGVSQNPRHKITKRGQNVTFRCDPISEHNRLYWYRQTLGQGPEFLTYFQNEAQLEKSRLLSDRFSAERPKGSFSTLEIQRTEQGDSAMYLCASSHMDRGGLDTQYFGPGTRLTVL.